Below, 16 T cell receptor beta chains from the same sample are listed, as sequenced in a study of shared clonotypes between healthy human individuals. Produced via immunoSEQ multiplex PCR; TCRdb's table is partial and in-frame only. Of millions of clones listed, roughly 95% are singletons. The sequenced material came from naive CD4+ T cells sorted from blood. Subset described: CD45RA+ positively selected. These receptors all stem from a man aged 18 to 30 in good health.

The genes are TRBV5-1 and TRBJ1-4; D uncertain. The CDR3 extends over 13 amino acids. Between the trimmed V and J ends, which lost 5 bases and 5 bases, there was a span of 10 bases. The germline V gene has CDR1 SGHRS and CDR2 YFSETQ. The CDR3 nucleotides are TGCGCCAGCAGTAGGCAGCAGAATGAAAAACTGTTTTTT. It yields the protein CASSRQQNEKLFF.

The CDR3 region has the DNA TGTGCCAGCAGTTACTCAGAGCGGGGCTCCTACGAGCAGTACTTC. This sequence encodes CASSYSERGSYEQYF. The J gene is TRBJ2-7, the V gene TRBV6-5, with 7 bases identical to TRBD2. The trim removed 0 bases at V and 0 bases at J, leaving 2 bases unmatched. The V gene's germline CDR1 is MNHEY and CDR2 SVGAGI. This CDR3 is built from 15 residues.

The chain uses TRBV6-1 and TRBJ1-5, with D perhaps TRBD1 (6 bases). This CDR3 spans 14 amino acids. The V and J ends lost 7 bases and 4 bases respectively, with 14 bases between them. Germline CDR1 MNHNS, CDR2 SASEGT. CDR3 sequence: CASNGGQRNQPQHF. CDR3 in DNA: TGTGCCAGCAACGGCGGACAGAGGAATCAGCCCCAGCATTTT.

The genes are TRBV30 and TRBJ1-2; no definite D call. The CDR3 totals 14 residues. V was clipped by 3 bases and J by 6 bases, with 17 bases between them. From germline, CDR1 is GTSNPN and CDR2 SVGIG (reference sequence). The CDR3 DNA is TGTGCCTGGAGCCTTAGCTCCAAAGGGCATGGCTACACCTTC. The encoded protein is CAWSLSSKGHGYTF. The complete variable domain, with remaining parts taken from reference TRBV30 and TRBJ1-2, reads SQTIHQWPATLVQPVGSPLSLECTVEGTSNPNLYWYRQAAGRGLQLLFYSVGIGQISSEVPQNLSASRPQDRQFILSSKKLLLSDSGFYLCAWSLSSKGHGYTFGSGTRLTVV.

The genes are TRBV6-1 and TRBJ2-7; D is ambiguous. The germline V gene has CDR1 MNHNS and CDR2 SASEGT. This CDR3 spans 13 amino acids. V lost 4 bases and J 3 bases, leaving 10 bases between the germline ends. As DNA, the CDR3 is TGTGCCAGCAGTGCCGGGTACAACTACGAGCAGTACTTC. Translation gives CASSAGYNYEQYF.

A single count supports this clone. The J gene is TRBJ2-2, the V gene TRBV7-3; a weak D match, TRBD1 (6 bases). Trimming cost V 5 bases and J 3 bases, with 10 bases left between them. The germline CDR1 and CDR2 sequences are SGHTA and FQGTGA. The CDR3 sequence is 14 residues long. The CDR3 is CASSPQGYTGELFF. In nucleotides, the CDR3 is TGTGCCAGCAGCCCTCAGGGGTACACCGGGGAGCTGTTTTTT. Full variable domain (missing parts from reference TRBV7-3 and TRBJ2-2): GAGVSQTPSNKVTEKGKYVELRCDPISGHTALYWYRQSLGQGPEFLIYFQGTGAADDSGLPNDRFFAVRPEGSVSTLKIQRTERGDSAVYLCASSPQGYTGELFFGEGSRLTVL.

This clone has a single count. This chain connects TRBV5-1 to TRBJ1-2, with TRBD1 matching 7 bases. CDR3 length equals 16 residues. In germline, CDR1 is SGHRS, CDR2 YFSETQ. J gave up 4 bases and V 4 bases, and 13 bases lay outside the gene matches. CDR3 in DNA: TGCGCCAGCAGCCCGGTATCGTTAAGGGACAGCTATGGCTACACCTTC. It is translated as CASSPVSLRDSYGYTF.

DNA for the CDR3: TGCGCCAGCAGTGAGTCTATAGCGGGAGGTTACAATGAGCAGTTCTTC. Translating gives CASSESIAGGYNEQFF. This chain joins TRBV10-1 and TRBJ2-1, with 10 nucleotides matching TRBD2. This CDR3 is 16 amino acids long. V shed 0 bases and J 4 bases; nucleotides not matched to a gene: 3. The V gene's germline CDR1 is WNHNN and CDR2 SYGVQD (reference sequence).

This clone appeared once. The rearrangement links TRBV5-1 to TRBJ2-1; 10 bases match TRBD2. Germline CDR1 SGHRS, CDR2 YFSETQ. The CDR3 contains 16 residues. After removal of 3 bases from V and 6 bases from J, the junction contained 9 bases not matched to a gene. The CDR3 DNA follows: TGCGCCAGCAGCTCCCAAAGCGGGAGGGGTGGCAATGAGCAGTTCTTC. Residues: CASSSQSGRGGNEQFF.

The chain carries TRBV5-5 and TRBJ2-7; D remains unclear. This CDR3 has 14 amino acids. V lost 0 bases and J 2 bases, leaving 9 bases between the germline ends. Germline values: CDR1 SGHKS, CDR2 YYEKEE (reference sequence). CDR3 protein: CASSLGPTTYEQYF. CDR3 nucleotides: TGTGCCAGCAGCTTGGGGCCGACCACCTACGAGCAGTACTTC. Drawing the rest from reference TRBV5-5 and TRBJ2-7, the complete variable domain is DAGVTQSPTHLIKTRGQQVTLRCSPISGHKSVSWYQQVLGQGPQFIFQYYEKEERGRGNFPDRFSARQFPNYSSELNVNALLLGDSALYLCASSLGPTTYEQYFGPGTRLTVT.

The V gene is TRBV30, the J gene TRBJ1-6, with a possible D match to TRBD1 (6 bases). V gave up 2 bases and J gave up 8 bases, with 28 bases separating them. Germline CDR1 and CDR2: GTSNPN and SVGIG (reference sequence). The CDR3 extends over 19 amino acids. CDR3 DNA: TGTGCCTGGAGTCCGGGGACAAGGGGTAAATGGCAGTCCCATTCACCCCTCCACTTT. Translating it yields CAWSPGTRGKWQSHSPLHF.

The genes are TRBV6-1 and TRBJ2-1; possible D gene TRBD2, 5 bases. This CDR3 is built from 12 residues. The germline CDR1 and CDR2 sequences are MNHNS and SASEGT. V gave up 6 bases and J gave up 4 bases, with 7 bases separating them. CDR3 nucleotides: TGTGCCAGCAGCTCGGGGTACAATGAGCAGTTCTTC. It encodes CASSSGYNEQFF.

This chain joins TRBV5-1 and TRBJ2-7, with TRBD1 identical over 7 bases. This CDR3 region has 14 residues. V dropped 4 bases and J dropped 2; count of bases not matched to a gene: 6. Per germline, CDR1 SGHRS and CDR2 YFSETQ. This chain's CDR3 is CASSPETGTYEQYF. The CDR3 DNA follows: TGCGCCAGCAGCCCAGAGACAGGGACCTACGAGCAGTACTTC.

This clone was observed a single time. The chain has TRBV11-3 and TRBJ2-4; TRBD1 aligns across 8 bases. This CDR3 contains 15 residues. J lost 3 bases, V lost 5 bases, and 6 bases had no gene match. CDR1 is SGHNT, CDR2 YENEEA, per germline. The CDR3, as DNA: TGTGCCAGCAGCGCATCCGGGACAGGCAAAAACATTCAGTACTTC. Translating it yields CASSASGTGKNIQYF.

This clone was counted a single time. The chain couples TRBV10-3 to TRBJ1-3; TRBD1 might be the D (5 bases). V gave up 2 bases and J gave up 1 base, with 9 bases separating them. The CDR3 extends over 15 amino acids. The germline V gene has CDR1 ENHRY and CDR2 SYGVKD. CDR3 sequence reads: CAISEPDRSGNTIYF. The CDR3 bases are TGTGCCATCAGTGAGCCCGACAGATCTGGAAACACCATATATTTT.

This chain uses TRBV27 with TRBJ2-5; 8 nucleotides align to TRBD2. J was trimmed by 2 bases and V by 5 bases; bases with no gene match: 7. This CDR3 has 15 amino acids. CDR1 is MNHEY and CDR2 is SMNVEV in the germline V gene (reference sequence). The chain's CDR3 is CASSPPGLGQETQYF. Written as DNA, the CDR3 is TGTGCCAGCAGTCCACCGGGACTAGGTCAAGAGACCCAGTACTTC.